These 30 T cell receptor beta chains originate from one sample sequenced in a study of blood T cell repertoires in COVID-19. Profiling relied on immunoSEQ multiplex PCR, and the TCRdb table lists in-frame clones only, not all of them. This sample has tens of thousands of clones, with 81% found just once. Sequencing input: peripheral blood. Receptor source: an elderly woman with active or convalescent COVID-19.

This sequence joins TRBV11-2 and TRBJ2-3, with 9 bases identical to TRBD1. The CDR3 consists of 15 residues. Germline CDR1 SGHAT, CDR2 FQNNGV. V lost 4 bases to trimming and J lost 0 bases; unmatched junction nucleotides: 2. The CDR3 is CASSSGTGSTDTQYF. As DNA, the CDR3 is TGTGCCAGCAGCTCCGGGACAGGGAGCACAGATACGCAGTATTTT.

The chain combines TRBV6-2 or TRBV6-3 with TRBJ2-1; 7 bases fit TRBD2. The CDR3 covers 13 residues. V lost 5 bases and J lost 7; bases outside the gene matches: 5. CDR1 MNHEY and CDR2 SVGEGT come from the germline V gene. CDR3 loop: CASSRTSLNEQFF. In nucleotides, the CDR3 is TGTGCCAGCAGTCGGACTAGTTTGAATGAGCAGTTCTTC.

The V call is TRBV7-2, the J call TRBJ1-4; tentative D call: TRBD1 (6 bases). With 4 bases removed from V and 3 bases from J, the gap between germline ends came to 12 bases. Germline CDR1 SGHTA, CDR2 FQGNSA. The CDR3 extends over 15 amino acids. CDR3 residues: CASSSGVGANEKLFF. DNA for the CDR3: TGTGCCAGCAGCTCAGGGGTAGGAGCTAATGAAAAACTGTTTTTT.

CDR3 in amino acids: CASGEDRIDTQYF. The CDR3 bases are TGCGCCAGCGGGGAGGACAGGATTGATACGCAGTATTTT. The V and J genes are TRBV10-1 and TRBJ2-3; maybe TRBD1 (7 bases). The CDR3 consists of 13 residues. V lost 8 bases and J 6 bases, leaving 15 bases between the germline ends. CDR1 and CDR2 from the germline V gene are WNHNN and SYGVQD (reference sequence).

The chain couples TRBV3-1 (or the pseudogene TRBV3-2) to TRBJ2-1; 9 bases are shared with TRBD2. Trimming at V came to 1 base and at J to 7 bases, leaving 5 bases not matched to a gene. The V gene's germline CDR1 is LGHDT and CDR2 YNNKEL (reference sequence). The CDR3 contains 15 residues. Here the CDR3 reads CASSQASGEFNEQFF. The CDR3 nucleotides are TGTGCCAGCAGCCAAGCTAGCGGGGAGTTTAATGAGCAGTTCTTC.

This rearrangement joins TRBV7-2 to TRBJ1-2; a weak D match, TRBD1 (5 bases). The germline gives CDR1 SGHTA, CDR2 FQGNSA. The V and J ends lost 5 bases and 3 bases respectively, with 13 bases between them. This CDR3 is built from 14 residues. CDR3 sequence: CASSPVGGDYGYTF. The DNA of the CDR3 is TGTGCCAGCAGCCCAGTGGGGGGAGACTATGGCTACACCTTC. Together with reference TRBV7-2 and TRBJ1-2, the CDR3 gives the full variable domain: GAGVSQSPSNKVTEKGKDVELRCDPISGHTALYWYRQSLGQGLEFLIYFQGNSAPDKSGLPSDRFSAERTGGSVSTLTIQRTQQEDSAVYLCASSPVGGDYGYTFGSGTRLTVV.

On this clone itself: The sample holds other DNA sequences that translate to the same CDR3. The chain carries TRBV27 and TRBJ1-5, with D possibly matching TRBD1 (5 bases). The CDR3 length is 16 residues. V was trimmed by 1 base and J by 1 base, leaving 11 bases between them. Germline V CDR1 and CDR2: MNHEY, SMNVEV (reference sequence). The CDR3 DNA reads TGTGCCAGCAGTTTATTTTCAGGGCTCAGCAATCAGCCCCAGCATTTT. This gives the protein CASSLFSGLSNQPQHF.

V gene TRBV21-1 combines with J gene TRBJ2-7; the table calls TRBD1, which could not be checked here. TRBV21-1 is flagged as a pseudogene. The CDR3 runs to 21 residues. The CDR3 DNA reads TGTGCCAGCAGCAATGTTCACCGGGACAGGGTTATTGGGGGCGAGATCTACGAGCAGTACTTC. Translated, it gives CASSNVHRDRVIGGEIYEQYF.

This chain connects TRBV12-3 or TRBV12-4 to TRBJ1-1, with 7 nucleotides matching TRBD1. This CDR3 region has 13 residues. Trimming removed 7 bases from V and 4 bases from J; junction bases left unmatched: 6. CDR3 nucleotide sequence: TGTGCCAGCAAACCGACAGGGATCACTGAAGCTTTCTTT. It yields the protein CASKPTGITEAFF.

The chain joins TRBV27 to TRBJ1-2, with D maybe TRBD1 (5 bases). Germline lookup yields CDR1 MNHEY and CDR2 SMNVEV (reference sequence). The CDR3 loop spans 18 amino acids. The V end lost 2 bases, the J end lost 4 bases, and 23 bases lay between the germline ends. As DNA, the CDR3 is TGTGCCAGCAGTTTACAGAGGGGTCTTCTGGGGACTTCCTATGGCTACACCTTC. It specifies CASSLQRGLLGTSYGYTF.

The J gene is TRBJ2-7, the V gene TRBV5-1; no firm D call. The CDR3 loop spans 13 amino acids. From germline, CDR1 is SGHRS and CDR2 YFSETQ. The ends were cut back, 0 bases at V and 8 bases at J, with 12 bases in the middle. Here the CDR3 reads CASSLDTGSKQYF. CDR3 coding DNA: TGCGCCAGCAGCTTGGATACGGGTTCAAAGCAGTACTTC.

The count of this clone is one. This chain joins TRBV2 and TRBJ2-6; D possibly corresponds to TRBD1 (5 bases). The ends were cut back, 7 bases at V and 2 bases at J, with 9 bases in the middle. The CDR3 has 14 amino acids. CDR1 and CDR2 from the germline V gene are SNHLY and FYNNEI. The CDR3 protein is CASTQGAGANVLTF. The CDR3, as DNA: TGTGCCAGCACCCAGGGTGCTGGGGCCAACGTCCTGACTTTC.

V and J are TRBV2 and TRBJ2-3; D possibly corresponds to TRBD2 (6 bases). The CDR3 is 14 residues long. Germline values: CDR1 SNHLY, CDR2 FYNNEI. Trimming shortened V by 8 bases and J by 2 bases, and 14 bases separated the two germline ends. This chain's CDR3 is CASVKGGTTDTQYF. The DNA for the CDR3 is TGTGCCAGCGTCAAAGGAGGGACCACAGATACGCAGTATTTT.

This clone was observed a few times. CDR3 region: CASSLAYGYTF. DNA of the CDR3: TGTGCCAGCAGTTTGGCCTATGGCTACACCTTC. The chain joins TRBV12-3 or TRBV12-4 to TRBJ1-2, with D unclear. Trimming removed 3 bases at V and 4 bases at J, with 3 bases between. This CDR3 is built from 11 residues.

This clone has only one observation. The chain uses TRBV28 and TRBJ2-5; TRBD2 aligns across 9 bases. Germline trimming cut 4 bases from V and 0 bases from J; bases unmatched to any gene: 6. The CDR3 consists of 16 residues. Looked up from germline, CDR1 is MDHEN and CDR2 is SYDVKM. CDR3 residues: CASSSRLAEYQETQYF. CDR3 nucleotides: TGTGCCAGCAGTTCCCGACTAGCGGAGTACCAAGAGACCCAGTACTTC.

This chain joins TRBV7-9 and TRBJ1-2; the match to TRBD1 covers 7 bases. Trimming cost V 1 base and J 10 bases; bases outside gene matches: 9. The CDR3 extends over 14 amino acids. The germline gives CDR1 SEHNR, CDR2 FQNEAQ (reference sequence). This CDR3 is CASSLDRGSDAYTF. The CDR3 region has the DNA TGTGCCAGCAGCTTAGACAGGGGCTCGGATGCCTACACCTTC.

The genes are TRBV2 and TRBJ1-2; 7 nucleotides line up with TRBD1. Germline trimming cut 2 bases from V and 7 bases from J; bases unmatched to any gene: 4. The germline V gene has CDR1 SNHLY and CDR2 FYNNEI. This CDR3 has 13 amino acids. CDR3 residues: CASSENRGGGYTF. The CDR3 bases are TGTGCCAGCAGTGAAAACAGGGGAGGTGGCTACACCTTC.

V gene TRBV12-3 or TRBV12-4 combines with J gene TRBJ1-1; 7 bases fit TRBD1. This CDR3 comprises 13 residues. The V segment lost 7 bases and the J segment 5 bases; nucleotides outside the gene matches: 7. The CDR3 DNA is TGTGCCAGCACAAGACAGGGCAAGACTGAAGCTTTCTTT. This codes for CASTRQGKTEAFF.

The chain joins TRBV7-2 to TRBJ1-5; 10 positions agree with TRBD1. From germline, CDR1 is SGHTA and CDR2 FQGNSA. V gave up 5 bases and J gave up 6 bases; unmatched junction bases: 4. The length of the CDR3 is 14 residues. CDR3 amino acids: CASSPTGGGQPQHF. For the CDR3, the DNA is TGTGCCAGCAGCCCGACAGGGGGCGGTCAGCCCCAGCATTTT. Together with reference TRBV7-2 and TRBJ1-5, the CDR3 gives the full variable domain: GAGVSQSPSNKVTEKGKDVELRCDPISGHTALYWYRQSLGQGLEFLIYFQGNSAPDKSGLPSDRFSAERTGGSVSTLTIQRTQQEDSAVYLCASSPTGGGQPQHFGDGTRLSIL.

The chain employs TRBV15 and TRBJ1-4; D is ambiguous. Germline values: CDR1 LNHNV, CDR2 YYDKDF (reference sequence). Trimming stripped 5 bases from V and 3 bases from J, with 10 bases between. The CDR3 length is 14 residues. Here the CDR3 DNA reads TGTGCCACCAGCCGCGGGGAAGCTAATGAAAAACTGTTTTTT. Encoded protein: CATSRGEANEKLFF.

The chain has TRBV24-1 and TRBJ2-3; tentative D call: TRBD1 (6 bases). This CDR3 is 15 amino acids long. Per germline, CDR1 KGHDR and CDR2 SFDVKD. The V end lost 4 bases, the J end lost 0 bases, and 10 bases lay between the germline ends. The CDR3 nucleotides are TGTGCCACCAGTGACAATACAGGGAGCACAGATACGCAGTATTTT. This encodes CATSDNTGSTDTQYF.

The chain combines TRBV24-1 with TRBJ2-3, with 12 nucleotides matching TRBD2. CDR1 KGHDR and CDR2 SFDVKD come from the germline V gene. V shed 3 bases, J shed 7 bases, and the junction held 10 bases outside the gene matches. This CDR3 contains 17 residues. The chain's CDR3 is CATSDPRLAGVHNTQYF. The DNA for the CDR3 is TGTGCCACCAGTGATCCCAGACTAGCGGGGGTACACAATACGCAGTATTTT.

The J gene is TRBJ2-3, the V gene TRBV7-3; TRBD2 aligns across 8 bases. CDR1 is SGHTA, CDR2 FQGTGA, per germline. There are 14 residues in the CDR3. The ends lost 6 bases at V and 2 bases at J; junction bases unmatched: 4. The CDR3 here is CASRLAGNTDTQYF. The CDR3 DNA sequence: TGTGCCAGCAGATTAGCGGGGAACACAGATACGCAGTATTTT.

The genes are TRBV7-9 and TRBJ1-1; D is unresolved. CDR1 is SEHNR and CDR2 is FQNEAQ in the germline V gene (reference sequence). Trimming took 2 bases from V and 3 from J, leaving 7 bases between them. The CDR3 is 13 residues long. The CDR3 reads CASSLNPDTEAFF. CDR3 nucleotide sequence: TGTGCCAGCAGCTTAAACCCAGACACTGAAGCTTTCTTT. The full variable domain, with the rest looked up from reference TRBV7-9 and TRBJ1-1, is DTGVSQNPRHKITKRGQNVTFRCDPISEHNRLYWYRQTLGQGPEFLTYFQNEAQLEKSRLLSDRFSAERPKGSFSTLEIQRTEQGDSAMYLCASSLNPDTEAFFGQGTRLTVV.

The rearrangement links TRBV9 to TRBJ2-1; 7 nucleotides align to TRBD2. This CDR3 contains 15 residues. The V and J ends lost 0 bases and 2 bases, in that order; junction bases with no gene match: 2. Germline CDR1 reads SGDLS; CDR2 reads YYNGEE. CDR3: CASSVEGLPYNEQFF. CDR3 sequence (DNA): TGTGCCAGCAGCGTAGAGGGACTACCCTACAATGAGCAGTTCTTC.

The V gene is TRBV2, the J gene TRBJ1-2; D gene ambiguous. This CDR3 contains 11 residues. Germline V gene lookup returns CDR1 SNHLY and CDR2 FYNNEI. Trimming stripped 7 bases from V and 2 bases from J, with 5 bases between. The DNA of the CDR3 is TGTGCCAGCAACCGGAACTATGGCTACACCTTC. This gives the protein CASNRNYGYTF.

In DNA, the CDR3 is TGCGCCAGCAGCCGACAGGGTGGTAATTCACCCCTCCACTTT. Translated: CASSRQGGNSPLHF. The gene calls are TRBV5-1 and TRBJ1-6; 7 nucleotides agree with TRBD1. J gave up 6 bases and V 4 bases, and 4 bases lay outside the gene matches. The CDR3 is 14 amino acids. The germline CDR1 and CDR2 sequences are SGHRS and YFSETQ.

CDR3 amino acids: CASSLRGQTNYGYTF. The CDR3 bases are TGTGCCAGCAGCTTGAGGGGGCAGACTAACTATGGCTACACCTTC. The chain has TRBV5-8 and TRBJ1-2, with 7 bases that match TRBD1. V shed 1 base, J shed 0 bases, and the junction held 3 bases outside the gene matches. Germline V gene lookup returns CDR1 SGHTS and CDR2 YDEGEE. The CDR3 totals 15 residues.

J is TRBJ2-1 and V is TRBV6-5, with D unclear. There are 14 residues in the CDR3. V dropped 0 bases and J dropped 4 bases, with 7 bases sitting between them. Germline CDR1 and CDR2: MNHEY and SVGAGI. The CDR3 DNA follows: TGTGCCAGCAGTTACTCCGACTTGTACAATGAGCAGTTCTTC. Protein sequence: CASSYSDLYNEQFF.

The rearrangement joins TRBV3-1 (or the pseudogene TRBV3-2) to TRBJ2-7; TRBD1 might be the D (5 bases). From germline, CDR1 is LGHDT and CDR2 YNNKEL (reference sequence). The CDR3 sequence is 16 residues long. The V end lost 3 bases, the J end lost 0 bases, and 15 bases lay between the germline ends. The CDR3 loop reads CASSQGGRVSSYEQYF. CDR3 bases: TGTGCCAGCAGCCAGGGTGGCAGGGTGAGCTCCTACGAGCAGTACTTC.